This T cell receptor (beta chain) was identified in a study of glioma-infiltrating T cells. Whole-study context: Low-grade gliomas were grade II; glioblastomas were grade IV at initial diagnosis.

Amplification of TCR alpha and beta CDR3 regions from RNA used iRepertoire nested multiplex PCR. TCRdb re-called the multiplex PCR reads through MiXCR, storing one row per CDR3 protein. The sample has 400,000 or so distinct CDR3 sequences, about two fifths seen once. The germline CDR1 and CDR2 sequences are MNHEY and SVGEGT. This CDR3 spans 15 amino acids. After removal of 5 bases from V and 5 bases from J, the junction contained 9 bases not matched to a gene. The clonotype comes from a human donor with low-grade glioma or glioblastoma, undergoing nonglioma brain surgery, or in good health (not recorded which). V is TRBV6-2 or TRBV6-3 and J is TRBJ1-2, with 9 nucleotides matching TRBD1. The sequencing sample was made of glioma tissue, nonneoplastic brain tissue, or PBMCs (not recorded which). The CDR3: CASSPGDRVGYGYTF. Here the CDR3 DNA reads TGTGCCAGCAGTCCCGGGGACAGGGTGGGGTATGGCTACACCTTC.